Following are 5 T cell receptor beta chains from one sample sequenced in a study of blood T cell repertoires in COVID-19. The table came from immunoSEQ multiplex PCR; TCRdb's copy has only in-frame clones and leaves some out. The repertoire holds 300,000 or so clones, with around 87% as singletons. Sequencing used peripheral blood. The source is a woman between 50 and 59 years old who had recovered from COVID-19.

In its sample, this clone was seen once. The V and J genes are TRBV29-1 and TRBJ2-2; D may be TRBD2 (5 bases). Germline V gene lookup returns CDR1 SQVTM and CDR2 ANQGSEA. Deletions cut 0 bases from V and 8 bases from J, with 13 bases between. The CDR3 is 14 amino acids. The CDR3 loop is CSVEDLDLGGELFF. In DNA, the CDR3 is TGCAGCGTTGAAGATCTGGACTTAGGAGGGGAGCTGTTTTTT.

The chain has TRBV5-8 and TRBJ1-1, with TRBD1 matching over 9 bases. Per the germline V gene, CDR1 is SGHTS and CDR2 is YDEGEE. The CDR3 totals 17 residues. The V segment lost 5 bases and the J segment 3 bases; nucleotides outside the gene matches: 14. The CDR3 nucleotides read TGTGCCAGCAGTGCCCTTAATGGGGACAGGGAGGACACTGAAGCTTTCTTT. Protein: CASSALNGDREDTEAFF.

This chain uses TRBV6-1 with TRBJ1-5; D not resolved. In germline, CDR1 is MNHNS, CDR2 SASEGT. There are 13 residues in the CDR3. Trimming cost V 7 bases and J 7 bases, with 14 bases left between them. CDR3 DNA: TGTGCCAGCAATCAGGTCCTTGGGCAGCCCCAGCATTTT. Its translation is CASNQVLGQPQHF.

The V and J genes are TRBV5-5 and TRBJ1-1, with a weak D call TRBD1 (5 bases). V shed 0 bases and J shed 6 bases, with 9 bases lying between them. The length of the CDR3 is 13 residues. Germline lookup yields CDR1 SGHKS and CDR2 YYEKEE (reference sequence). DNA of the CDR3: TGTGCCAGCAGCTTGGCGGGGGTGGCTGAAGCTTTCTTT. Translation gives CASSLAGVAEAFF.

The rearrangement links TRBV7-3 to TRBJ2-1, with 8 bases matching TRBD2. The V gene's germline CDR1 is SGHTA and CDR2 FQGTGA. V lost 5 bases, J lost 9 bases, and 12 bases stayed unmatched. The length of the CDR3 is 15 residues. The CDR3 coding sequence is TGTGCCAGCAGCCCAACTCGAGGGGCGGGGGGTGAGCAGTTCTTC. Amino acids: CASSPTRGAGGEQFF.